Listed here are 2 T cell receptor beta chains from one sample, sequenced in a study of T cells in Graves' hyperthyroidism and ophthalmopathy. The CDR3 regions of TCR beta were amplified from RNA transcripts. Primed by the HTBI set, a first-round RT-PCR was run on the TCR CDR3. One entry per CDR3 protein results from TCRdb running MiXCR on the multiplex PCR reads. The repertoire includes about 560,000 distinct CDR3 sequences, 16% of them detected once, and 18% sits in the top ten. Sequenced input: blood. These receptors originate from a woman aged 18-29 years with Graves' hyperthyroidism.

The table lists this clonotype with a few counts. The J gene is TRBJ1-1, the V gene TRBV7-9; D unclear. Germline CDR1 and CDR2: SEHNR and FQNEAQ (reference sequence). Trimming took 1 base from V and 0 from J, leaving 9 bases between them. The CDR3 length is 15 residues. The CDR3 sequence: CASSLVGRLNTEAFF. For the CDR3, the DNA is TGTGCCAGCAGCTTAGTAGGCAGACTGAACACTGAAGCTTTCTTT.

The V and J genes are TRBV4-2 and TRBJ1-4; D is unresolved. The V and J ends lost 0 bases and 8 bases respectively, with 4 bases between them. The germline gives CDR1 LGHNA, CDR2 YNFKEQ. The CDR3 length is 12 residues. The CDR3 coding sequence is TGTGCCAGCAGCCAAGATGGGGAAAAACTGTTTTTT. Translation: CASSQDGEKLFF.